This is a list of T cell receptor beta chains from one sample in a study of OX40 agonist ivuxolimab in advanced cancers. Profiled with immunoSEQ multiplex PCR; TCRdb holds only in-frame clones, not every one. The sample yields approximately 75,000 clones, more than 90% seen once. The sequences come from CD4+ or CD8+ T cells sorted from blood, collected in a trial of the OX40 agonist ivuxolimab. Receptors were obtained from an adult with an advanced solid tumor such as melanoma, head and neck, liver or kidney cancer. Each CDR3 is given without its conserved first and last residue. The order of the fields is CDR3 length, V gene, J gene, CDR3 protein.

len: 14; v_gene: TRBV6-5; j_gene: TRBJ1-6; CDR3aa: ASSYSTGMAGSPLH
len: 12; v_gene: TRBV7-8; j_gene: TRBJ2-2; CDR3aa: ASSLSRATGELF
len: 14; v_gene: TRBV5-5; j_gene: TRBJ2-1; CDR3aa: ASSLGSSGDRDEQF
len: 13; v_gene: TRBV28; j_gene: TRBJ1-4; CDR3aa: ASSTGTVQYEKLF
len: 13; v_gene: TRBV28; j_gene: TRBJ1-2; CDR3aa: ASSSGTGLGSGYT
len: 14; v_gene: TRBV10-3; j_gene: TRBJ2-3; CDR3aa: ATGTSGSGGTDTQY
len: 13; v_gene: TRBV5-4; j_gene: TRBJ2-5; CDR3aa: ASSLGGGAQETQY
len: 15; v_gene: TRBV4-1; j_gene: TRBJ1-3; CDR3aa: ASRQPTGQDSGNTIY
len: 10; v_gene: TRBV18; j_gene: TRBJ2-5; CDR3aa: ASSPVGEAQY
len: 12; v_gene: TRBV7-2; j_gene: TRBJ2-7; CDR3aa: ASSTGLGFYEQY
len: 12; v_gene: TRBV27; j_gene: TRBJ1-6; CDR3aa: ASRRRTGESPLH
len: 14; v_gene: TRBV5-4; j_gene: TRBJ2-7; CDR3aa: ASSLFGVGTPDEQY
len: 13; v_gene: TRBV14; j_gene: TRBJ1-3; CDR3aa: ASSRMGVTGNTIY
len: 16; v_gene: TRBV4-1; j_gene: TRBJ2-7; CDR3aa: ASSQPLGRNREGYEQY
len: 13; v_gene: TRBV6-1; j_gene: TRBJ2-7; CDR3aa: ASSPPGQATYEQY
len: 13; v_gene: TRBV4-3; j_gene: TRBJ1-3; CDR3aa: ASSQGGASGNTIY
len: 14; v_gene: TRBV7-9; j_gene: TRBJ1-6; CDR3aa: ASRDKTGTENSPLH
len: 15; v_gene: TRBV18; j_gene: TRBJ2-3; CDR3aa: ASSPPPLSGRTDTQY
len: 17; v_gene: TRBV15; j_gene: TRBJ2-7; CDR3aa: ATSRAGPGQGGSRGEQY
len: 14; v_gene: TRBV5-1; j_gene: TRBJ2-5; CDR3aa: ASSLGGTGDSGTQY
len: 14; v_gene: TRBV19; j_gene: TRBJ1-6; CDR3aa: ASSIDGTGRNSPLH
len: 13; v_gene: TRBV9; j_gene: TRBJ1-4; CDR3aa: ASSTRQGTNEKLF
len: 11; v_gene: TRBV5-6; j_gene: TRBJ2-5; CDR3aa: ASSTTRGETQY
len: 11; v_gene: TRBV5-1; j_gene: TRBJ2-1; CDR3aa: ASSLGTSDEQF
len: 14; v_gene: TRBV10-3; j_gene: TRBJ2-2; CDR3aa: AITETGTGNTGELF
len: 12; v_gene: TRBV28; j_gene: TRBJ1-1; CDR3aa: ASSRQVMNTEAF
len: 13; v_gene: TRBV5-1; j_gene: TRBJ2-5; CDR3aa: ASSLFSQGFETQY
len: 9; v_gene: TRBV12-1; j_gene: TRBJ2-7; CDR3aa: ASSSPYEQY
len: 14; v_gene: TRBV10-3; j_gene: TRBJ2-2; CDR3aa: AISDPQGRNTGELF